A single sample gave rise to the 16 T cell receptor beta chains below, sequenced in a study of CD8 T cells in ankylosing spondylitis. Study results and limitations: Characteristic, it appeared, of ankylosing spondylitis blood was a TCR beta motif of eight or nine highly homologous variants.

Each CDR3 protein gets one entry after TCRdb re-called the 5' RACE reads with MiXCR. The sample has under 450,000 distinct CDR3 sequences, 17% seen once; the top ten hold around 0.92%. These receptors have no identified antigens. The source material was blood, either unsorted or a sorted T cell fraction (not recorded which). These receptors came from a male donor with ankylosing spondylitis.

The gene calls are TRBV11-3 and TRBJ2-3, with 10 bases matching TRBD2. From germline, CDR1 is SGHNT and CDR2 YENEEA. CDR3 length equals 17 residues. The trim removed 5 bases at V and 0 bases at J, leaving 8 bases unmatched. The CDR3 loop is CASSRKISGRSTDTQYF. The CDR3 nucleotides read TGTGCCAGCAGCCGAAAAATTAGCGGGAGGAGCACAGATACGCAGTATTTT.

This clonotype occurred a few times. This chain uses TRBV27 with TRBJ1-2; TRBD1 is a possible D gene (5 bases). The length of the CDR3 is 15 residues. V lost 5 bases, J lost 5 bases, and 18 bases lay in between. Germline V gene sequence: CDR1 MNHEY, CDR2 SMNVEV (reference sequence). DNA of the CDR3: TGTGCCAGCAGTGCGCTCGGGACGGTGGAGTATGGCTACACCTTC. It yields the protein CASSALGTVEYGYTF.

The chain recombines TRBV20-1 with TRBJ2-7; D gene uncertain. V lost 3 bases and J 6 bases, leaving 9 bases between the germline ends. Germline-derived CDR1 and CDR2 are DFQATT and SNEGSKA (reference sequence). The CDR3 runs to 11 residues. The CDR3 reads CSASLVGEQYF. CDR3 DNA: TGCAGTGCTAGTTTGGTAGGCGAGCAGTACTTC.

The sample holds many counts of this clonotype. The chain employs TRBV5-4 and TRBJ2-1; 14 bases are a match to TRBD2. The germline V gene encodes CDR1 SGHNT and CDR2 YYREEE (reference sequence). The CDR3 runs 18 residues. J lost 10 bases, V lost 0 bases, and 12 bases had no gene match. CDR3 residues: CASSLGAETSGGANEQFF. For the CDR3, the DNA is TGTGCCAGCAGCTTGGGCGCTGAGACTAGCGGGGGGGCCAACGAGCAGTTCTTC.

This clonotype has more than one count but fewer than ten. The CDR3 coding sequence is TGCAGCGTGTCCCCGGGGAACACTGAAGCTTTCTTT. It yields the protein CSVSPGNTEAFF. The chain is built from TRBV29-1 and TRBJ1-1; D remains ambiguous. The V gene lost 6 bases and the J gene lost 1 base, with 9 bases spanning the gap. This CDR3 region has 12 residues. CDR1 and CDR2 from the germline V gene are SQVTM and ANQGSEA. The variable domain in full, with the rest retrieved from reference TRBV29-1 and TRBJ1-1, is SAVISQKPSRDICQRGTSLTIQCQVDSQVTMMFWYRQQPGQSLTLIATANQGSEATYESGFVIDKFPISRPNLTFSTLTVSNMSPEDSSIYLCSVSPGNTEAFFGQGTRLTVV.

This sequence joins TRBV12-3 or TRBV12-4 and TRBJ1-4, with 7 bases fitting TRBD1. With 5 bases clipped from V and 7 bases from J, the junction kept 4 bases outside the gene matches. This CDR3 has 13 amino acids. The CDR3 region is CASSTRDSEKLFF. CDR3 bases: TGTGCCAGCAGTACCCGGGACAGTGAAAAACTGTTTTTT.

This clonotype has more than one count but fewer than ten. The chain employs TRBV7-8 and TRBJ2-2, with D unclear. The CDR3 spans 14 residues. V was trimmed by 3 bases and J by 7 bases, leaving 12 bases between them. CDR1 is SGHVS, CDR2 FQNEAQ, per germline. The CDR3 DNA sequence: TGTGCCAGCAGCTTTAACTCCGATAGCGGGGAGCTGTTTTTT. It yields the protein CASSFNSDSGELFF.

The V and J genes are TRBV3-1 and TRBJ2-3; D remains unclear. The CDR3 contains 13 residues. V dropped 7 bases and J dropped 0 bases, with 8 bases sitting between them. The germline gives CDR1 LGHDT, CDR2 YNNKEL (reference sequence). The CDR3 here is CASKSVSTDTQYF. CDR3 nucleotides: TGTGCCAGCAAGTCAGTTAGCACAGATACGCAGTATTTT.

The CDR3 is CATQRASPGQETQYF. The DNA of the CDR3 is TGTGCCACCCAACGGGCCTCGCCGGGCCAAGAGACCCAGTACTTC. The J gene is TRBJ2-5, the V gene TRBV15, with no clear D. Germline V gene data show CDR1 as LNHNV and CDR2 as YYDKDF (reference sequence). V gave up 8 bases and J gave up 1 base, with 17 bases separating them. CDR3 size: 15 residues.

This clonotype was observed many times. CDR3 coding DNA: TGCAGTGCGTGTCCCCGGCCCGCCAACACAGATACGCAGTATTTT. Amino acid sequence: CSACPRPANTDTQYF. The chain is built from TRBV20-1 and TRBJ2-3; D unresolved. V was clipped by 6 bases and J by 2 bases, with 18 bases between them. Germline lookup yields CDR1 DFQATT and CDR2 SNEGSKA (reference sequence). The CDR3 spans 15 residues.

This clonotype was counted a few times. The genes are TRBV5-1 and TRBJ2-5, with TRBD2 as a possible D gene (5 bases). Between the trimmed V and J ends, which lost 0 bases and 1 base, there was a span of 13 bases. CDR3 length: 16 residues. Germline V CDR1 and CDR2: SGHRS, YFSETQ. This chain's CDR3 is CASSLAASSGQETQYF. In DNA, the CDR3 is TGCGCCAGCAGCTTGGCCGCTAGCTCAGGCCAAGAGACCCAGTACTTC.

V and J are TRBV11-2 and TRBJ1-1; TRBD1 might be the D (5 bases). This CDR3 is built from 16 residues. Germline values: CDR1 SGHAT, CDR2 FQNNGV. Trimming pared 6 bases from V and 1 base from J, leaving 18 bases between. CDR3 bases: TGTGCCAGCAGTCCCCAACGGGGCGTTAGGAACACTGAAGCTTTCTTT. The encoded protein is CASSPQRGVRNTEAFF. Together with reference TRBV11-2 and TRBJ1-1, the CDR3 gives the full variable domain: EAGVAQSPRYKIIEKRQSVAFWCNPISGHATLYWYQQILGQGPKLLIQFQNNGVVDDSQLPKDRFSAERLKGVDSTLKIQPAKLEDSAVYLCASSPQRGVRNTEAFFGQGTRLTVV.

The chain recombines TRBV7-8 with TRBJ1-5, with D unresolved. The V end lost 1 base, the J end lost 0 bases, and 10 bases lay between the germline ends. This CDR3 has 16 residues. Germline CDR1 reads SGHVS; CDR2 reads FQNEAQ. The CDR3 DNA follows: TGTGCCAGCAGCTTAGAAGGCAGTTATAGCAATCAGCCCCAGCATTTT. It specifies CASSLEGSYSNQPQHF.

This clonotype has just a few counts. The V gene is TRBV7-2, the J gene TRBJ2-3, with 7 bases fitting TRBD1. Germline lookup yields CDR1 SGHTA and CDR2 FQGNSA. V lost 1 base, J lost 4 bases, and 5 bases stayed unmatched. This CDR3 comprises 15 residues. The CDR3 DNA reads as TGTGCCAGCAGCTTAGTACCCGGGACAGCAGATACGCAGTATTTT. Translation: CASSLVPGTADTQYF.

This chain links TRBV6-5 with TRBJ2-7, with 7 nucleotides matching TRBD2. This CDR3 has 17 residues. After removal of 0 bases from V and 7 bases from J, the junction contained 15 bases not matched to a gene. CDR1 MNHEY and CDR2 SVGAGI come from the germline V gene. The CDR3 sequence is CASSYSRSGTVGQEQYF. Written as DNA, the CDR3 is TGTGCCAGCAGTTACTCAAGAAGCGGGACGGTGGGGCAGGAGCAGTACTTC.

Only one count was recorded for this clonotype. Relative to the germline gene, one junction end is altered; a read error may explain this. J is TRBJ1-4 and V is TRBV2; 10 nucleotides align to TRBD1. The CDR3 totals 15 residues. CDR1 SNHLY and CDR2 FYNNEI come from the germline V gene. CDR3 bases: TGTGCCAGCAGGAGAGGGACAGGGGCTAATGAAAAACTGTTATTT. Translated: CASRRGTGANEKLLF.